One sample yielded the 7 T cell receptor beta chains listed below, sequenced in a study of Ad26.COV2.S vaccination and SARS-CoV-2 variants. Assay used: immunoSEQ multiplex PCR; TCRdb lists only in-frame clones, some missing. The table includes 300,000 to 400,000 clones, 86% detected once. Treatment defined: around 19 received Ad26.COV2.S at low or high dose, single or two shots; 5 received placebo; per-sample allocation not given. Sampling was performed 63 days after the first vaccine or placebo injection. Sample: peripheral blood, taken in a trial of Ad26.COV2.S vaccine versus placebo. These receptors originate from a person aged 18 to 65 who received the Ad26.COV2.S COVID-19 vaccine or a placebo.

The V call is TRBV3-1 (or the pseudogene TRBV3-2), the J call TRBJ1-3; a possible D gene is TRBD1 (6 bases). The germline V and J ends were trimmed by 4 bases and 4 bases, with 14 bases remaining between them. Germline V lookup: CDR1 LGHDT, CDR2 YNNKEL (reference sequence). The length of the CDR3 is 15 residues. CDR3 DNA: TGTGCCAGCAGCCTCCCCAACAGGGCGGGAAACACCATATATTTT. Its protein is CASSLPNRAGNTIYF.

This chain links TRBV2 with TRBJ2-7; no reliable D call. Germline V gene sequence: CDR1 SNHLY, CDR2 FYNNEI. The V end was cut by 6 bases, the J end by 3 bases, with 12 bases between. The CDR3 has 13 amino acids. CDR3 in amino acids: CASRNRDHYEQYF. The CDR3 DNA reads as TGTGCCAGCAGGAATAGGGATCACTACGAGCAGTACTTC.

V usage is TRBV12-3 or TRBV12-4 and J usage is TRBJ2-1; tentatively, D is TRBD2 (5 bases). Trimming left V 6 bases short and J 3 bases short, with 9 bases between. The CDR3 is 13 residues long. The CDR3 bases are TGTGCCAGCAGCCACACTAGCTACAATGAGCAGTTCTTC. This translates into CASSHTSYNEQFF.

This clone was seen repeatedly, ten times or more. CDR3 sequence reads: CASSLRFGTVNTEAFF. CDR3 in DNA: TGTGCCAGCAGCCTTAGATTTGGGACAGTGAACACTGAAGCTTTCTTT. The rearrangement uses TRBV11-2 and TRBJ1-1; 7 positions match TRBD1. The CDR3 sequence is 16 residues long. From germline, CDR1 is SGHAT and CDR2 FQNNGV. V shed 5 bases and J 0 bases; nucleotides not matched to a gene: 9.

This clone was observed many times. V usage is TRBV28 and J usage is TRBJ1-2, with 7 bases fitting TRBD1. CDR3 length: 13 amino acids. Germline CDR1 reads MDHEN; CDR2 reads SYDVKM. V lost 3 bases and J lost 5; bases outside the gene matches: 3. CDR3 nucleotides: TGTGCCAGCAGTTTTGACAGGGATTATGGCTACACCTTC. As protein: CASSFDRDYGYTF.

This clone is a singleton in its sample. The V and J genes are TRBV29-1 and TRBJ1-2; D perhaps matches TRBD1 (6 bases). Germline CDR1 is SQVTM and CDR2 is ANQGSEA. The length of the CDR3 is 13 residues. V was cut by 6 bases and J by 4 bases, with 15 bases left in between. For the CDR3, the DNA is TGCAGCGTCCGGACAGATGACGGCTATGGCTACACCTTC. Protein sequence: CSVRTDDGYGYTF.

This clone was counted a few times. The chain is built from TRBV2 and TRBJ2-5; D remains ambiguous. From germline, CDR1 is SNHLY and CDR2 FYNNEI. The V end lost 3 bases, the J end lost 2 bases, and 13 bases lay between the germline ends. CDR3 size: 15 residues. The CDR3 is CASSEGMVGQETQYF. In nucleotides, the CDR3 is TGTGCCAGCAGTGAGGGCATGGTCGGTCAAGAGACCCAGTACTTC. The variable domain in full, completed from reference TRBV2 and TRBJ2-5, reads EPEVTQTPSHQVTQMGQEVILRCVPISNHLYFYWYRQILGQKVEFLVSFYNNEISEKSEIFDDQFSVERPDGSNFTLKIRSTKLEDSAMYFCASSEGMVGQETQYFGPGTRLLVL.